This paragraph reports one TCR beta chain. Its antigen is unknown. The repertoire was sequenced with immunoSEQ multiplex PCR; TCRdb's copy has only in-frame clones and lacks some. The table has 130,000 or so clones, approximately 84% seen once. The data stem from a study of PD-L1 blockade in urothelial cancer. For the study at large: Atezolizumab at 1,200 mg intravenously every 3 weeks was started by patients in about 2014. Specimens of blood held a median count of about 150,000 T cells.

Study results and limitations: Sub-median blood TCR clonality before treatment predicted longer survival.

The CDR3 runs 14 residues. J gave up 9 bases and V 5 bases, and 8 bases lay outside the gene matches. CDR1 and CDR2 from the germline V gene are SGHTA and FQGTGA. Time point reported: pretreatment peripheral blood. Every patient provided from 1 to 8 samples, collected pretreatment and on-treatment. Here the sequenced sample was PBMCs, taken around atezolizumab (anti-PD-L1) treatment. The chain employs TRBV7-3 and TRBJ1-2, with 11 nucleotides matching TRBD1. This TCR came from a man in his forties or fifties with urothelial cancer. As DNA, the CDR3 is TGTGCCAGCAGCGAGTCGGACAGGGGGCAGAGCTACACCTTC. Its protein is CASSESDRGQSYTF.